One and the same sample provided the 13 T cell receptor beta chains below, sequenced in a study of blood T cell repertoires in COVID-19. Some clones are missing from TCRdb's copy, which holds only in-frame ones; the method was immunoSEQ multiplex PCR. Here the sample spans about 440,000 clones, 70% to 90% being singletons. Sequenced input: PBMCs or T cells enriched from blood (not recorded which). Receptors originate from a woman aged 18-29 years with acute COVID-19.

A few counts support this clone. The V and J genes are TRBV29-1 and TRBJ2-7; TRBD1 matches at 8 bases. The CDR3 has 13 amino acids. CDR1 and CDR2 (germline): SQVTM, ANQGSEA. V trimming: 4 bases; J trimming: 4 bases; junction bases outside the gene matches: 6. CDR3 nucleotide sequence: TGCAGCGTTGGGACAGGGTATTGGTACGAGCAGTACTTC. This sequence encodes CSVGTGYWYEQYF.

This chain uses TRBV5-4 with TRBJ2-2; 10 bases match TRBD1. CDR1 is SGHNT and CDR2 is YYREEE in the germline V gene (reference sequence). The CDR3 is 14 residues long. J lost 7 bases, V lost 5 bases, and 5 bases had no gene match. CDR3 sequence reads: CASRGQGVHGELFF. The DNA of the CDR3 is TGTGCCAGCAGAGGACAGGGGGTTCACGGGGAGCTGTTTTTT.

The V gene is TRBV7-9, the J gene TRBJ2-1; weak D call: TRBD2 (5 bases). V dropped 5 bases and J dropped 0 bases, with 8 bases sitting between them. The germline V gene has CDR1 SEHNR and CDR2 FQNEAQ (reference sequence). This CDR3 comprises 14 residues. The CDR3 nucleotides read TGTGCCAGCAGCCGAGACTACTCCTACAATGAGCAGTTCTTC. Translated, it gives CASSRDYSYNEQFF.

V gene TRBV5-1 combines with J gene TRBJ1-1; D is uncertain. Germline loops: CDR1 SGHRS, CDR2 YFSETQ. This CDR3 contains 13 residues. The V gene lost 2 bases and the J gene lost 5 bases, with 10 bases spanning the gap. In DNA, the CDR3 is TGCGCCAGCAGCTTAAGGAGGGATACTGAAGCTTTCTTT. Amino acids: CASSLRRDTEAFF.

Turning to this clone: Other DNA sequences in the same sample also yield this CDR3. This chain uses TRBV30 with TRBJ1-2; possibly TRBD1 for D (5 bases). From germline, CDR1 is GTSNPN and CDR2 SVGIG (reference sequence). The CDR3 runs 13 residues. The ends were cut back, 0 bases at V and 7 bases at J, with 12 bases in the middle. The CDR3 here is CAWSVGRDSGYTF. The CDR3 DNA reads TGTGCCTGGAGTGTGGGCAGGGATAGTGGCTACACCTTC.

J is TRBJ2-2 and V is TRBV30, with 7 positions matching TRBD1. V trimming: 3 bases; J trimming: 4 bases; junction bases outside the gene matches: 5. In germline, CDR1 is GTSNPN, CDR2 SVGIG (reference sequence). The CDR3 length is 14 residues. The CDR3 DNA sequence: TGTGCCTGGAGGGACAGGAGTTTCACCGGGGAGCTGTTTTTT. This gives the protein CAWRDRSFTGELFF.

The chain joins TRBV27 to TRBJ1-5; 8 bases align to TRBD1. Germline CDR1 and CDR2: MNHEY and SMNVEV (reference sequence). The CDR3 contains 15 residues. V was pared by 0 bases and J by 4 bases, with 2 bases of the junction left unmatched. CDR3: CASSLSRDRNQPQHF. DNA of the CDR3: TGTGCCAGCAGTTTATCCCGGGACAGGAATCAGCCCCAGCATTTT.

V gene TRBV3-1 (or the pseudogene TRBV3-2) combines with J gene TRBJ2-2; 7 nucleotides line up with TRBD2. This CDR3 is 15 amino acids long. Germline V lookup: CDR1 LGHDT, CDR2 YNNKEL (reference sequence). Germline trimming cut 5 bases from V and 5 bases from J; bases unmatched to any gene: 8. This chain's CDR3 is CASSTPTSQTGELFF. The CDR3 bases are TGTGCCAGCAGCACCCCGACTAGCCAGACCGGGGAGCTGTTTTTT.

This clone was recorded once. The chain is built from TRBV6-6 and TRBJ1-6, with D possibly TRBD1 on 6 matching bases. The V gene's germline CDR1 is MNHNY and CDR2 SVGAGI (reference sequence). The V and J ends lost 7 bases and 9 bases respectively, with 16 bases between them. This CDR3 contains 14 residues. For the CDR3, the DNA is TGTGCCAGCATTGACAGGCCGACGCGTTCACCCCTCCACTTT. Translated, it gives CASIDRPTRSPLHF.

A note on this clone: This specimen includes other DNA sequences encoding the same CDR3. CDR3 loop: CASSLPGYGYTF. As DNA, the CDR3 is TGTGCCAGCAGTTTACCAGGGTATGGCTACACCTTC. The chain combines TRBV28 with TRBJ1-2; perhaps TRBD1 as D (5 bases). V lost 2 bases, J lost 5 bases, and 6 bases lay in between. Germline V CDR1 and CDR2: MDHEN, SYDVKM. The CDR3 spans 12 residues.

The rearrangement uses TRBV19 and TRBJ2-5, with TRBD1 as a possible D gene (5 bases). CDR1 LNHDA and CDR2 SQIVND come from the germline V gene (reference sequence). The CDR3 extends over 15 amino acids. V was shortened by 4 bases and J by 7 bases, with 19 bases between the two germline ends. The CDR3 sequence: CASSTKGSGWGTQYF. The CDR3 bases are TGTGCCAGTAGTACCAAAGGCTCAGGGTGGGGGACCCAGTACTTC.

This chain uses TRBV18 with TRBJ2-7; D possibly corresponds to TRBD1 (7 bases). The CDR3 spans 16 residues. The germline gives CDR1 KGHSH, CDR2 LQKENI. Trimming removed 2 bases from V and 4 bases from J, with 18 bases in between. This CDR3 is CASSPKSRQGLYEQYF. CDR3 sequence (DNA): TGTGCCAGCTCACCAAAAAGTCGACAGGGACTTTACGAGCAGTACTTC.

The chain is built from TRBV4-1 and TRBJ2-7; TRBD2 aligns across 12 bases. Germline V gives CDR1 MGHRA, CDR2 YSYEKL. The CDR3 is 18 residues long. V gave up 4 bases and J gave up 0 bases; unmatched junction bases: 10. This CDR3 is CASSPLLAGGWSSYEQYF. For the CDR3, the DNA is TGCGCCAGCAGCCCACTACTAGCGGGAGGTTGGAGCTCCTACGAGCAGTACTTC.